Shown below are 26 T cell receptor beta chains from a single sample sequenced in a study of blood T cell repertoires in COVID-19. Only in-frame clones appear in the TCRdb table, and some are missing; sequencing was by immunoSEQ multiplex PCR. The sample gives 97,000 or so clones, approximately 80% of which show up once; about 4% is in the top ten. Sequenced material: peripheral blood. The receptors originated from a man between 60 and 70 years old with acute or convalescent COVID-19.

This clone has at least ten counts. CDR3 sequence: CASSSGTSQETQYF. The CDR3, as DNA: TGTGCCAGCAGCTCCGGGACTTCCCAAGAGACCCAGTACTTC. The chain employs TRBV7-2 and TRBJ2-5, with a weak D call TRBD2 (6 bases). Trimming took off 4 bases at V and 1 base at J, with 10 bases between the two ends. The CDR3 has 14 amino acids. The germline V gene has CDR1 SGHTA and CDR2 FQGNSA.

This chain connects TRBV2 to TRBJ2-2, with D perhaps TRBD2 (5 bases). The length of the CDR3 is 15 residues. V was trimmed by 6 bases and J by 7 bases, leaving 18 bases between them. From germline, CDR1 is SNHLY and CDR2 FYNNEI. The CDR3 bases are TGTGCCAGCAGAGAGCGGTCCACGGGGTACGGGGAGCTGTTTTTT. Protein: CASRERSTGYGELFF.

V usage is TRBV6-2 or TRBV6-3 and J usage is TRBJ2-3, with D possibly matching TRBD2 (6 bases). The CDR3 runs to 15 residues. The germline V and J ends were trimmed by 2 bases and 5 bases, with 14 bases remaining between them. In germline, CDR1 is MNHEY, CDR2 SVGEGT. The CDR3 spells CASSYGGIERDTQYF. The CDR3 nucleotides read TGTGCCAGCAGTTACGGAGGGATAGAGAGAGATACGCAGTATTTT.

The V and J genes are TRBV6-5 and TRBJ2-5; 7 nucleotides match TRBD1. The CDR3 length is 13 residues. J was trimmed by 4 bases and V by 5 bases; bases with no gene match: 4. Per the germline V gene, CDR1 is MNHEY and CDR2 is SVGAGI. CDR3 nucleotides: TGTGCCAGCAGTCGCCGGACAGGAGAGACCCAGTACTTC. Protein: CASSRRTGETQYF.

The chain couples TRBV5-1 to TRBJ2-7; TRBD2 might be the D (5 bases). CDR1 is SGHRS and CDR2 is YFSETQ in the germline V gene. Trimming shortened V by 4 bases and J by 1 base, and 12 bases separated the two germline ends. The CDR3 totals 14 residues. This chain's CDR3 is CASSPGLTSYEQYF. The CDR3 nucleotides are TGCGCCAGCAGCCCCGGACTGACTTCCTACGAGCAGTACTTC.

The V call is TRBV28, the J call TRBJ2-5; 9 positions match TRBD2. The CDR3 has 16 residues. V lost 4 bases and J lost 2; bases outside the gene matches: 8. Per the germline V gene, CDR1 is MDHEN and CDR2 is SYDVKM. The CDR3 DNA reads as TGTGCCAGCAGTTCCCCTTCGCGGGAGGGTCAAGAGACCCAGTACTTC. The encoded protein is CASSSPSREGQETQYF.

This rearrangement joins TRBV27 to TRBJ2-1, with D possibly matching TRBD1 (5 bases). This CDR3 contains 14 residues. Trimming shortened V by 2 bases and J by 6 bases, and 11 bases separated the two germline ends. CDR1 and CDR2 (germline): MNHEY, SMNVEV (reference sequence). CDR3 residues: CASSLQGKCNEQFF. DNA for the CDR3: TGTGCCAGCAGTTTACAGGGTAAGTGCAATGAGCAGTTCTTC.

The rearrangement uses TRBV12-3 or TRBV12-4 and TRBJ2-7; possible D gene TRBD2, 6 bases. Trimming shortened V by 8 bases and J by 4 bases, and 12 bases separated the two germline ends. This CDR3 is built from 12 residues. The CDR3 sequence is CASRHSGYEQYF. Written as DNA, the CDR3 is TGTGCCAGCCGTCACAGCGGGTACGAGCAGTACTTC.

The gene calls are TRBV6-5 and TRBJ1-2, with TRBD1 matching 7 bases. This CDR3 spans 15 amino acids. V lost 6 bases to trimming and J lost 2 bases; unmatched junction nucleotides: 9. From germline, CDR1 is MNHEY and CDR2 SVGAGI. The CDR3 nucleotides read TGTGCCAGCAGGCTTGATCCGGGACAGAACTATGGCTACACCTTC. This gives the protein CASRLDPGQNYGYTF.

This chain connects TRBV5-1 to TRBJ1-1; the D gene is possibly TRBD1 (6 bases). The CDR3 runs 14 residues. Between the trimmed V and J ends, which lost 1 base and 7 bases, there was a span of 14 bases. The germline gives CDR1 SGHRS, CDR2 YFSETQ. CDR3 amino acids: CASSLIWGLGEAFF. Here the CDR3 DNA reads TGCGCCAGCAGCTTGATTTGGGGGCTCGGTGAAGCTTTCTTT.

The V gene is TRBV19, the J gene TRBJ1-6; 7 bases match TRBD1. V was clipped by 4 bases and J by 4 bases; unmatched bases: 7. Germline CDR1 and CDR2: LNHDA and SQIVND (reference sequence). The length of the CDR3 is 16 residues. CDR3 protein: CASSTGGQDYNSPLHF. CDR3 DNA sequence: TGTGCCAGTAGTACAGGAGGACAGGATTATAATTCACCCCTCCACTTT.

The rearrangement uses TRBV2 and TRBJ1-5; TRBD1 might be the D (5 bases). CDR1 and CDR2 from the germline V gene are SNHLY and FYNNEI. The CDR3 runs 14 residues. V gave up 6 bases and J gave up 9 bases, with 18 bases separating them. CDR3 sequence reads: CASRPDSTVVPQHF. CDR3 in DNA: TGTGCCAGCAGACCCGACAGTACCGTTGTGCCCCAGCATTTT.

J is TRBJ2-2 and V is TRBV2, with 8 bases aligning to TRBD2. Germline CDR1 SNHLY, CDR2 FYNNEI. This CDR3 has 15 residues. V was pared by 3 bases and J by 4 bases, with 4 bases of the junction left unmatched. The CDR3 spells CASSERRGATGELFF. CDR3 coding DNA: TGTGCCAGCAGTGAGAGGCGGGGGGCCACCGGGGAGCTGTTTTTT.

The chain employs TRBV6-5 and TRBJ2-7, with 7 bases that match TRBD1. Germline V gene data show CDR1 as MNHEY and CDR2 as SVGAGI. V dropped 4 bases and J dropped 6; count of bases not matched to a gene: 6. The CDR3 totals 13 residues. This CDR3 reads CASSSGQPLEQYF. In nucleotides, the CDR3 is TGTGCCAGCAGTTCGGGACAGCCCCTCGAGCAGTACTTC.

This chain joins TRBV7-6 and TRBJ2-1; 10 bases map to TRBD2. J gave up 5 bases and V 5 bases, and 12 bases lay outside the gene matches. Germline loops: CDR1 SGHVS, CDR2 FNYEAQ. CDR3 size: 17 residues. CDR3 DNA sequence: TGTGCCAGCAGCCCTCACCCCCCTACTAGCGGGAACAATGAGCAGTTCTTC. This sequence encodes CASSPHPPTSGNNEQFF.

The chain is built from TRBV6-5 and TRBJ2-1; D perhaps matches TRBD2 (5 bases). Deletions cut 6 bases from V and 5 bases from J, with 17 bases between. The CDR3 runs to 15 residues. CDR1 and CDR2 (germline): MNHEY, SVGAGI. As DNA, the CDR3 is TGTGCCAGCAGCTCCGACGGGGTTCTGAACAATGAGCAGTTCTTC. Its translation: CASSSDGVLNNEQFF.

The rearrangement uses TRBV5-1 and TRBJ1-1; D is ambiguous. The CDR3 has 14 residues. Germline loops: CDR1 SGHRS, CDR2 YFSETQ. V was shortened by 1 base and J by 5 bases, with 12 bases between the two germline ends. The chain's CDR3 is CASSLFAGGTEAFF. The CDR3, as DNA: TGCGCCAGCAGCTTGTTTGCGGGAGGTACTGAAGCTTTCTTT.

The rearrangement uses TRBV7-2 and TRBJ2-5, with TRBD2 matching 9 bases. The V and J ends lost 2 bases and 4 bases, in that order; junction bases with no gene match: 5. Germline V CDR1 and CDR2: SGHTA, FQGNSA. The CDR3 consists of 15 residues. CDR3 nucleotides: TGTGCCAGCAGCTTAAACGCGGGAGGGGGAGAGACCCAGTACTTC. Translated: CASSLNAGGGETQYF.

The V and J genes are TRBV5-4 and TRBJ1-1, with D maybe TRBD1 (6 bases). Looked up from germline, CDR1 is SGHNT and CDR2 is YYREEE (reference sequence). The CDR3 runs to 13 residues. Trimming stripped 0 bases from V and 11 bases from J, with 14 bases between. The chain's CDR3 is CASSLEQGSAAFF. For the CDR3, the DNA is TGTGCCAGCAGCTTGGAACAGGGTAGTGCGGCTTTCTTT.

The CDR3 DNA is TGTGCCAGCAGCTTAAACAGGGGGCAGGCTAATGAAAAACTGTTTTTT. As protein: CASSLNRGQANEKLFF. The chain links TRBV7-9 to TRBJ1-4; 9 nucleotides align to TRBD1. Germline CDR1 SEHNR, CDR2 FQNEAQ (reference sequence). J was trimmed by 3 bases and V by 2 bases; bases with no gene match: 4. The CDR3 is 16 amino acids.

CDR3 sequence (DNA): TGCAGCGTTGAAGGCGGGATTGGGACTGAAGCTTTCTTT. Encoded protein: CSVEGGIGTEAFF. This chain links TRBV29-1 with TRBJ1-1; D is unresolved. V dropped 1 base and J dropped 5 bases, with 11 bases sitting between them. The CDR3 is 13 residues long. The germline CDR1 and CDR2 sequences are SQVTM and ANQGSEA.

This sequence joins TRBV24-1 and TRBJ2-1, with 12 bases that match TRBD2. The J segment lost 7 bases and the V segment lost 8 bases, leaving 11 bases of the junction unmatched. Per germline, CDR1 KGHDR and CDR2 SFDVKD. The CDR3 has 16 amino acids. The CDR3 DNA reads TGTGCCACCATGCTAGCGGGAGGGCCTAGTCAGAATGAGCAGTTCTTC. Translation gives CATMLAGGPSQNEQFF.

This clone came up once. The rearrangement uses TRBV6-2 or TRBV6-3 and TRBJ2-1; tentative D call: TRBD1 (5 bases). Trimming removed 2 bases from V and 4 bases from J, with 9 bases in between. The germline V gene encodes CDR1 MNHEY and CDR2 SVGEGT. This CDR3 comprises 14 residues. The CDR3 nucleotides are TGTGCCAGCAGTTACAGGGGTGGGTACAATGAGCAGTTCTTC. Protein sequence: CASSYRGGYNEQFF.

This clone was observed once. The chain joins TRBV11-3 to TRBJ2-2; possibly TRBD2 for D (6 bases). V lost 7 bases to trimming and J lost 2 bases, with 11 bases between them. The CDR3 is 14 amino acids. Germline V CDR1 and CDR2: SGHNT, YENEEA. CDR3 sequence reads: CASTTGLNTGELFF. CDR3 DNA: TGTGCCAGCACCACGGGACTCAACACCGGGGAGCTGTTTTTT.

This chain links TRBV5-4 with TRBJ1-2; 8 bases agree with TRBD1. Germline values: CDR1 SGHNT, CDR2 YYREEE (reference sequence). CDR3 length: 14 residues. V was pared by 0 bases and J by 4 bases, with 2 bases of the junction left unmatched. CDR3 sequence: CASSLVQGGYGYTF. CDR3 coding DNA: TGTGCCAGCAGCTTGGTACAGGGGGGCTATGGCTACACCTTC.

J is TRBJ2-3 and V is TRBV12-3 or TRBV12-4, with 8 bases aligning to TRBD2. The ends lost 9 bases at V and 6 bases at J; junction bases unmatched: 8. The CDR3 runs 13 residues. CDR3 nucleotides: TGTGCCAGTCGGACTAGCATCCACGATACGCAGTATTTT. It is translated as CASRTSIHDTQYF.